This T cell receptor beta chain came from a study of blood T cell repertoires in COVID-19. Assay used: immunoSEQ multiplex PCR; TCRdb lists only in-frame clones, some missing. The data contain several thousand clones, 88% of them singletons. Germline V gene data show CDR1 as SGHTA and CDR2 as FQGTGA. This CDR3 spans 13 amino acids. J gave up 5 bases and V 5 bases, and 2 bases lay outside the gene matches. The source material was peripheral blood. This chain joins TRBV7-3 and TRBJ1-5; 8 bases map to TRBD1. The receptor comes from a woman aged 45-59 years with active or convalescent COVID-19. The CDR3 loop is CASSPDRDQPQHF. The CDR3 nucleotides are TGTGCCAGCAGCCCGGACAGGGATCAGCCCCAGCATTTT.